This T cell receptor beta chain originates from a study of metastatic and nonmetastatic thyroid tumors. Study-wide points: Versus benign nodules, malignant thyroid tumors reportedly had significantly higher TCR beta diversity, in blood and tumor.

As originally analysed: Construction of a distant-metastasis classifier for papillary thyroid cancer relied on CDR3 differences across clinicopathological groups. TCRdb re-processed the PCR reads through MiXCR. The V and J calls shown here were made by TCRdb, not taken from the authors' results. Here the sample spans around 45,000 clones, 3% to 3.5% being singletons. This clone was counted ten times or more. Its matching antigen is unknown. Trimming took 4 bases from V and 5 from J; bases not matched to a gene: 8. The CDR3 extends over 15 amino acids. Germline V lookup: CDR1 MDHEN, CDR2 SYDVKM. Until they underwent thyroid surgery, no patient had received any treatment.

Material: blood. The TCR sequence derives from a female donor with papillary thyroid cancer or a benign thyroid nodule (not recorded which). Some clones in this sample may be carry-over from other donors' samples. V is TRBV28 and J is TRBJ2-1, with TRBD2 identical over 7 bases. The CDR3 protein is CASSWPGLSDNEQFF. CDR3 coding DNA: TGTGCCAGCAGTTGGCCGGGACTAAGCGACAATGAGCAGTTCTTC.